This TCR beta chain derives from a study of shared clonotypes between healthy human individuals. Study-wide findings and caveats: In having few donors, the study represented limited genetic and exposure-history diversity.

As concerns this clone: Its specificity is not known.

The authors loaded 200 ng DNA, roughly 27,000 T cell genomes, into sorted-subset replicate PCRs. TCRdb's table, derived via immunoSEQ multiplex PCR, lists solely in-frame clones and lacks some. Among millions of clones listed, 90% to 95% were seen once. Losses at the gene ends were 3 bases for V and 6 bases for J; bases not matched to a gene: 17. Per germline, CDR1 MNHNS and CDR2 SASEGT. CDR3 length: 18 residues. This chain joins TRBV6-1 and TRBJ1-1, with 9 bases lining up with TRBD1. The clonotype was recovered from a young man in good health. The sequenced sample consisted of naive CD4+ T cells sorted from blood. The subset was: CD45RA+ positively selected. CDR3 residues: CASSEILGQGPGGAEAFF. CDR3 coding DNA: TGTGCCAGCAGTGAGATCCTGGGACAGGGCCCTGGGGGGGCTGAAGCTTTCTTT.